This is a list of T cell receptor beta chains from one sample in a study of shared clonotypes between healthy human individuals. Sequenced by immunoSEQ multiplex PCR; TCRdb stores in-frame clones only, minus some. The table includes approximately 82,000 clones, about 63% detected once. Material for sequencing was memory CD8+ T cells sorted from blood. The origin of the receptors is a man younger than 45 in good health. CDR3s include the opening cysteine and the closing phenylalanine or tryptophan. A D gene is named only where the DNA matches it firmly. Rows may omit the clone size; those that give it use once, few, many or a size class.

d_call: -; j_call: TRBJ2-1; v_call: TRBV4-1; clone_size: -; cdr3_aa: CASSQDLVGRNEQFF; cdr3_nt: TGCGCCAGCAGCCAAGATCTAGTAGGGAGGAATGAGCAGTTCTTC
d_call: TRBD2; j_call: TRBJ2-1; v_call: TRBV6-6; clone_size: -; cdr3_aa: CASSYSLAANYNEQFF; cdr3_nt: TGTGCCAGCAGTTACTCCCTAGCGGCGAACTACAATGAGCAGTTCTTC
d_call: -; j_call: TRBJ2-5; v_call: TRBV11-2; clone_size: -; cdr3_aa: CASSPLGGVEKTQYF; cdr3_nt: TGTGCCAGCAGCCCCCTTGGAGGGGTGGAGAAGACCCAGTACTTC
d_call: TRBD1; j_call: TRBJ2-2; v_call: TRBV9; clone_size: few; cdr3_aa: CARRGRRRTGELFF; cdr3_nt: TGTGCCAGAAGGGGGCGTCGAAGGACCGGGGAGCTGTTTTTT
d_call: -; j_call: TRBJ2-2; v_call: TRBV10-2; clone_size: few; cdr3_aa: CASSSETGELFF; cdr3_nt: TGCGCCAGCAGCTCAGAGACCGGGGAGCTGTTTTTT
d_call: TRBD2; j_call: TRBJ2-2; v_call: TRBV7-2; clone_size: -; cdr3_aa: CASSLTSAMTSGPGELFF; cdr3_nt: TGTGCCAGCAGCTTAACTTCGGCCATGACTAGCGGGCCCGGGGAGCTGTTTTTT
d_call: -; j_call: TRBJ1-5; v_call: TRBV7-8; clone_size: -; cdr3_aa: CASSLGEGFQPQHF; cdr3_nt: TGTGCCAGCAGCTTAGGGGAGGGGTTTCAGCCCCAGCATTTT
d_call: -; j_call: TRBJ1-4; v_call: TRBV29-1; clone_size: -; cdr3_aa: CSVGLGGEKLFF; cdr3_nt: TGCAGCGTTGGGCTGGGTGGAGAAAAACTGTTTTTT
d_call: -; j_call: TRBJ2-2; v_call: TRBV29-1; clone_size: -; cdr3_aa: CSVMNTGELFF; cdr3_nt: TGCAGCGTTATGAACACCGGGGAGCTGTTTTTT
d_call: -; j_call: TRBJ2-7; v_call: TRBV10-3; clone_size: few; cdr3_aa: CATSGQTYEQYF; cdr3_nt: TGTGCCACTTCAGGACAGACCTACGAGCAGTACTTC
d_call: -; j_call: TRBJ2-1; v_call: TRBV10-1; clone_size: once; cdr3_aa: CASSDPPVGEQFF; cdr3_nt: TGCGCCAGCAGCGACCCCCCCGTGGGTGAGCAGTTCTTC
d_call: -; j_call: TRBJ1-1; v_call: TRBV5-1; clone_size: -; cdr3_aa: CASSLRTMNTEAFF; cdr3_nt: TGCGCCAGCAGCTTGCGGACCATGAACACTGAAGCTTTCTTT
d_call: -; j_call: TRBJ2-7; v_call: TRBV5-5; clone_size: few; cdr3_aa: CASSFGYSYEQYF; cdr3_nt: TGTGCCAGCAGCTTTGGCTACTCCTACGAGCAGTACTTC
d_call: -; j_call: TRBJ2-6; v_call: TRBV5-6; clone_size: few; cdr3_aa: CASGGDRDSSGANVLTF; cdr3_nt: TGTGCCAGCGGCGGGGACAGAGATAGCTCTGGGGCCAACGTCCTGACTTTC
d_call: -; j_call: TRBJ2-3; v_call: TRBV7-8; clone_size: -; cdr3_aa: CASSLSGARGHTDTQYF; cdr3_nt: TGTGCCAGCAGCTTATCAGGGGCCCGTGGGCACACAGATACGCAGTATTTT
d_call: -; j_call: TRBJ2-2; v_call: TRBV9; clone_size: few; cdr3_aa: CASSMGGLNTGELFF; cdr3_nt: TGTGCCAGCAGCATGGGGGGACTGAACACCGGGGAGCTGTTTTTT
d_call: -; j_call: TRBJ2-3; v_call: TRBV2; clone_size: -; cdr3_aa: CASNTPGFGTQYF; cdr3_nt: TGTGCCAGCAACACCCCAGGGTTTGGTACGCAGTATTTT
d_call: -; j_call: TRBJ2-5; v_call: TRBV14; clone_size: few; cdr3_aa: CASSQDGTQYF; cdr3_nt: TGTGCCAGCAGCCAAGATGGGACCCAGTACTTC
d_call: -; j_call: TRBJ2-1; v_call: TRBV5-1; clone_size: -; cdr3_aa: CASSSIGYGKVNEQFF; cdr3_nt: TGCGCCAGCAGTTCTATAGGGTACGGAAAAGTCAATGAGCAGTTCTTC
d_call: -; j_call: TRBJ1-2; v_call: TRBV6-1; clone_size: -; cdr3_aa: CASSPTMGGGYGYTF; cdr3_nt: TGTGCCAGCAGCCCGACCATGGGGGGCGGCTATGGCTACACCTTC
d_call: -; j_call: TRBJ2-5; v_call: TRBV29-1; clone_size: few; cdr3_aa: CSVEFRRTQYF; cdr3_nt: TGCAGCGTTGAATTCCGTAGGACCCAGTACTTC
d_call: TRBD2; j_call: TRBJ2-7; v_call: TRBV7-2; clone_size: once; cdr3_aa: CASSLGGLETESYEQYF; cdr3_nt: TGTGCCAGCAGCTTAGGGGGACTAGAAACAGAGTCCTACGAGCAGTACTTC
d_call: TRBD2; j_call: TRBJ2-1; v_call: TRBV4-2; clone_size: -; cdr3_aa: CASSSRAAGVSYNEQFF; cdr3_nt: TGTGCCAGCAGCTCAAGGGCAGCGGGAGTATCCTACAATGAGCAGTTCTTC
d_call: TRBD2; j_call: TRBJ2-5; v_call: TRBV7-7; clone_size: -; cdr3_aa: CASSSGTKQETQYF; cdr3_nt: TGTGCCAGCAGCTCCGGGACTAAGCAAGAGACCCAGTACTTC
d_call: -; j_call: TRBJ2-1; v_call: TRBV6-6; clone_size: few; cdr3_aa: CASSPAGNEQFF; cdr3_nt: TGTGCCAGCAGTCCCGCCGGGAATGAGCAGTTCTTC
d_call: -; j_call: TRBJ2-7; v_call: TRBV5-5; clone_size: -; cdr3_aa: CASSTPSGGNYEQYF; cdr3_nt: TGTGCCAGCAGCACCCCGAGTGGGGGCAACTACGAGCAGTACTTC
d_call: TRBD1; j_call: TRBJ2-6; v_call: TRBV19; clone_size: once; cdr3_aa: CASHQNDRGAGSGANVLTF; cdr3_nt: TGTGCCTCCCATCAGAACGACAGGGGGGCGGGCTCTGGGGCCAACGTCCTGACTTTC
d_call: -; j_call: TRBJ1-5; v_call: TRBV7-6; clone_size: -; cdr3_aa: CASSLKPEYSNQPQHF; cdr3_nt: TGTGCCAGCAGCTTAAAACCAGAATATAGCAATCAGCCCCAGCATTTT
d_call: -; j_call: TRBJ1-5; v_call: TRBV5-6; clone_size: -; cdr3_aa: CASSSLRGASSNQPQHF; cdr3_nt: TGTGCCAGCAGCTCTCTGCGGGGGGCAAGCAGCAATCAGCCCCAGCATTTT